This paragraph reports one T cell receptor (beta chain). Antigen unknown. This entry belongs to a study of CD8 T cells in Susac syndrome. General study findings and limits: Where Susac syndrome CD4+ T cell repertoires were concerned, no clonal expansion was evident.

CDR3 length: 12 amino acids. Looked up from germline, CDR1 is LGHDT and CDR2 is YNNKEL (reference sequence). Trimming removed 4 bases at V and 7 bases at J, with 10 bases between. Reverse transcription of about 0.45 to 1 ug RNA was performed with random hexamers. TCRdb recomputed calls from the immunoSEQ multiplex PCR reads with MiXCR, one row per CDR3 protein. Here the sample spans 150,000 or so distinct CDR3 sequences, about 95% being singletons. The material sequenced was CD4+ T cells from PBMCs. The source is a human donor with Susac syndrome. V gene TRBV3-1 combines with J gene TRBJ2-5, with no clear D. The CDR3 DNA follows: TGTGCCAGCAGCCCAGGTTCGGGGACCCAGTACTTC. Residues: CASSPGSGTQYF.